The 20 T cell receptor beta chains listed next were all sequenced from one sample in a study of T cell responses to AZD1222 COVID-19 vaccine. Measured with immunoSEQ multiplex PCR; TCRdb has only the in-frame clones, and not every one. The table shows about 120,000 clones, with roughly 87% occurring only once. The sample in question was peripheral blood, obtained on day 0 of AZD1222 vaccination. The origin of the receptors is an adult in good health.

The rearrangement links TRBV11-2 to TRBJ2-1, with TRBD1 as a possible D gene (5 bases). Trimming stripped 5 bases from V and 0 bases from J, with 14 bases between. CDR1 is SGHAT, CDR2 FQNNGV, per germline. This CDR3 region has 16 residues. The CDR3 bases are TGTGCCAGCAGCCCGCCGGCAGACAGCTCCTACAATGAGCAGTTCTTC. It codes for CASSPPADSSYNEQFF.

This sequence joins TRBV7-9 and TRBJ1-5; possible D gene TRBD1, 5 bases. The CDR3 runs 16 residues. Germline V gives CDR1 SEHNR, CDR2 FQNEAQ (reference sequence). Trimming cost V 5 bases and J 3 bases, with 17 bases left between them. CDR3 protein: CASSATGGGNNQPQHF. The CDR3 DNA reads TGTGCCAGCAGCGCCACGGGTGGGGGTAACAATCAGCCCCAGCATTTT.

CDR3 DNA sequence: TGTGCCAGCGCGGGGGGGAGCACTGAAGCTTTCTTT. As protein: CASAGGSTEAFF. The gene calls are TRBV9 and TRBJ1-1, with a possible D match to TRBD1 (5 bases). The CDR3 extends over 12 amino acids. V was trimmed by 7 bases and J by 4 bases, leaving 11 bases between them. CDR1 SGDLS and CDR2 YYNGEE come from the germline V gene. Using reference TRBV9 and TRBJ1-1 for the parts outside the CDR3, the full variable domain is DSGVTQTPKHLITATGQRVTLRCSPRSGDLSVYWYQQSLDQGLQFLIQYYNGEERAKGNILERFSAQQFPDLHSELNLSSLELGDSALYFCASAGGSTEAFFGQGTRLTVV.

The chain couples TRBV6-5 to TRBJ2-7; 12 bases fit TRBD2. Germline V gene sequence: CDR1 MNHEY, CDR2 SVGAGI. V trimming: 10 bases; J trimming: 7 bases; junction bases outside the gene matches: 8. CDR3 length equals 13 residues. CDR3 amino acids: CAISSGGAEEQYF. For the CDR3, the DNA is TGTGCCATCTCTAGCGGGGGGGCCGAGGAGCAGTACTTC.

CDR3 sequence reads: CASSIRTGLNTEAFF. The CDR3 DNA reads TGTGCCAGTAGTATCCGGACAGGGCTGAACACTGAAGCTTTCTTT. This sequence joins TRBV19 and TRBJ1-1; 8 bases fit TRBD1. The CDR3 loop spans 15 amino acids. Germline values: CDR1 LNHDA, CDR2 SQIVND (reference sequence). J lost 0 bases, V lost 3 bases, and 3 bases had no gene match.

The CDR3 region has the DNA TGTGCCAGCAGCCAAGAAGCGGGGGGTGATGGGGAGACCCAGTACTTC. Translated, it gives CASSQEAGGDGETQYF. The rearrangement joins TRBV4-2 to TRBJ2-5, with TRBD2 identical over 9 bases. Looked up from germline, CDR1 is LGHNA and CDR2 is YNFKEQ. Trimming at V came to 0 bases and at J to 5 bases, leaving 7 bases not matched to a gene. This CDR3 is built from 16 residues.

V and J are TRBV5-1 and TRBJ1-1; no clear D. This CDR3 region has 15 residues. V lost 2 bases and J 0 bases, leaving 11 bases between the germline ends. The germline V gene encodes CDR1 SGHRS and CDR2 YFSETQ. The CDR3 loop reads CASSFTSGVNTEAFF. CDR3 sequence (DNA): TGCGCCAGCAGCTTCACTAGTGGGGTGAACACTGAAGCTTTCTTT.

The V call is TRBV9, the J call TRBJ2-7; TRBD1 might be the D (5 bases). The germline CDR1 and CDR2 sequences are SGDLS and YYNGEE. The CDR3 sequence is 14 residues long. Trimming stripped 0 bases from V and 1 base from J, with 8 bases between. The CDR3 loop reads CASSVGAGSYEQYF. The CDR3, as DNA: TGTGCCAGCAGCGTAGGAGCAGGGTCCTACGAGCAGTACTTC.

V usage is TRBV28 and J usage is TRBJ1-1; maybe TRBD1 (5 bases). Germline CDR1 reads MDHEN; CDR2 reads SYDVKM. The CDR3 has 14 amino acids. Trimming stripped 6 bases from V and 6 bases from J, with 17 bases between. CDR3 nucleotide sequence: TGTGCCAGCAGGGAGGGACTGGGAGGTTCTGAAGCTTTCTTT. As protein: CASREGLGGSEAFF.

The V gene is TRBV3-1 (or the pseudogene TRBV3-2), the J gene TRBJ2-1, with 7 nucleotides matching TRBD2. Germline values: CDR1 LGHDT, CDR2 YNNKEL (reference sequence). This CDR3 contains 15 residues. After removal of 4 bases from V and 6 bases from J, the junction contained 9 bases not matched to a gene. This CDR3 is CASSRGPSGINEQFF. The CDR3, as DNA: TGTGCCAGCAGCCGCGGGCCTAGCGGAATCAATGAGCAGTTCTTC.

V is TRBV14 and J is TRBJ2-3; D is ambiguous. V was clipped by 0 bases and J by 4 bases, with 2 bases between them. Germline lookup yields CDR1 SGHDN and CDR2 FVKESK. The CDR3 contains 12 residues. The CDR3 sequence: CASSQEADTQYF. The CDR3 DNA is TGTGCCAGCAGCCAAGAAGCAGATACGCAGTATTTT. Combining the CDR3 with reference TRBV14 and TRBJ2-3 gives the whole variable domain EAGVTQFPSHSVIEKGQTVTLRCDPISGHDNLYWYRRVMGKEIKFLLHFVKESKQDESGMPNNRFLAERTGGTYSTLKVQPAELEDSGVYFCASSQEADTQYFGPGTRLTVL.

The rearrangement joins TRBV10-1 to TRBJ2-1; 7 bases are shared with TRBD2. The CDR3 runs to 16 residues. Germline loops: CDR1 WNHNN, CDR2 SYGVQD (reference sequence). Trimming cost V 4 bases and J 0 bases; bases outside gene matches: 6. As DNA, the CDR3 is TGCGCCAGCAGTGCAGCGTGGGGGGGCTCCTACAATGAGCAGTTCTTC. Amino acids: CASSAAWGGSYNEQFF.

The gene calls are TRBV18 and TRBJ2-2, with TRBD1 identical over 7 bases. V trimming: 0 bases; J trimming: 5 bases; junction bases outside the gene matches: 3. Germline V lookup: CDR1 KGHSH, CDR2 LQKENI. The CDR3 is 15 amino acids. The CDR3 is CASSPPAGGTGELFF. The CDR3 nucleotides read TGTGCCAGCTCACCACCGGCAGGGGGTACCGGGGAGCTGTTTTTT.

The chain has TRBV7-8 and TRBJ2-7, with unresolved D. This CDR3 has 16 amino acids. The germline V and J ends were trimmed by 5 bases and 2 bases, with 19 bases remaining between them. In germline, CDR1 is SGHVS, CDR2 FQNEAQ. The CDR3 sequence is CASSRLSPVNTYEQYF. In DNA form, the CDR3 reads TGTGCCAGCAGCCGGTTATCCCCGGTGAATACCTACGAGCAGTACTTC.

The chain joins TRBV4-3 to TRBJ1-1; no definite D call. Germline V gene lookup returns CDR1 LGHNA and CDR2 YSLEER. Trimming left V 0 bases short and J 5 bases short, with 13 bases between. The CDR3 sequence is 15 residues long. The CDR3 nucleotides read TGCGCCAGCAGCCAAGAGAGGGCAGCTATTACTGAAGCTTTCTTT. It codes for CASSQERAAITEAFF.

This clone was observed a few times. The rearrangement uses TRBV28 and TRBJ2-7, with D tentatively TRBD2 (5 bases). V lost 3 bases and J 3 bases, leaving 21 bases between the germline ends. The germline gives CDR1 MDHEN, CDR2 SYDVKM. CDR3 length equals 17 residues. DNA for the CDR3: TGTGCCAGCAGTTTTTTTAGGAGGCTAGGATTTGACTACGAGCAGTACTTC. Amino acids: CASSFFRRLGFDYEQYF.

The chain uses TRBV28 and TRBJ1-6; TRBD1 is a possible D gene (6 bases). This CDR3 has 14 amino acids. CDR1 is MDHEN, CDR2 SYDVKM, per germline. V was pared by 1 base and J by 10 bases, with 11 bases between. CDR3 amino acids: CASSLSGEGSPLHF. The CDR3 nucleotides are TGTGCCAGCAGTTTATCAGGGGAGGGATCACCCCTCCACTTT.

Only one count was recorded for this clone. The chain has TRBV5-1 and TRBJ2-7, with 7 nucleotides matching TRBD1. This CDR3 has 14 residues. V shed 3 bases, J shed 3 bases, and the junction held 6 bases outside the gene matches. Per germline, CDR1 SGHRS and CDR2 YFSETQ. In DNA, the CDR3 is TGCGCCAGCAGCTCGCTGACAGGGAACTACGAGCAGTACTTC. This codes for CASSSLTGNYEQYF. The entire variable domain, with the rest obtained from reference TRBV5-1 and TRBJ2-7, is as follows: KAGVTQTPRYLIKTRGQQVTLSCSPISGHRSVSWYQQTPGQGLQFLFEYFSETQRNKGNFPGRFSGRQFSNSRSEMNVSTLELGDSALYLCASSSLTGNYEQYFGPGTRLTVT.

The rearrangement joins TRBV27 to TRBJ2-7; no definite D call. This CDR3 contains 13 residues. V gave up 3 bases and J gave up 10 bases, with 16 bases separating them. Germline values: CDR1 MNHEY, CDR2 SMNVEV (reference sequence). The CDR3 here is CASSFLGFEEQYF. DNA for the CDR3: TGTGCCAGCAGTTTTTTAGGGTTTGAGGAACAGTACTTC.

The sample holds one count of this clone. This chain links TRBV24-1 with TRBJ2-3; maybe TRBD1 (6 bases). The CDR3 contains 17 residues. Germline-derived CDR1 and CDR2 are KGHDR and SFDVKD. V lost 4 bases to trimming and J lost 2 bases, with 18 bases between them. This CDR3 is CATSDTKDSPHTDTQYF. The CDR3 DNA reads TGTGCCACCAGTGACACAAAGGACAGCCCCCACACAGATACGCAGTATTTT.